This T cell receptor beta chain is drawn from a study of blood T cell repertoires in COVID-19. Clones were sequenced by immunoSEQ multiplex PCR, and TCRdb holds only the in-frame ones, with some missing. Of 250,000 to 350,000 clones in the sample, about four fifths were seen once. The CDR3 totals 15 residues. Unmatched junction bases numbered 11, after V lost 6 bases and J lost 8 bases. Germline CDR1 MNHEY, CDR2 SMNVEV (reference sequence). This receptor was identified in a woman aged 45-60 years with acute or convalescent COVID-19. The J gene is TRBJ2-2, the V gene TRBV27; 8 nucleotides align to TRBD1. Sequenced input: peripheral blood. CDR3 residues: CASRPGTGYEGELFF. The CDR3 nucleotides are TGTGCCAGCAGGCCTGGGACAGGTTATGAGGGGGAGCTGTTTTTT.